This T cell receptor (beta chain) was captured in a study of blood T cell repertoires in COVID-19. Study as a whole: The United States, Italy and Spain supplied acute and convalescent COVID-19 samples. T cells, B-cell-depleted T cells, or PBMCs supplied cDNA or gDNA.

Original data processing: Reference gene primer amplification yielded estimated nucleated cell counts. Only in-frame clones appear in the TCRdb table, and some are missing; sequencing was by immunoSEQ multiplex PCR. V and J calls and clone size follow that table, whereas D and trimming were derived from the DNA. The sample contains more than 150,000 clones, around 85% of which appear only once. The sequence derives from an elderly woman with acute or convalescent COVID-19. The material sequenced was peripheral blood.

The CDR3 reads CASSEDPRGLLAGERDEQYF. In nucleotides, the CDR3 is TGTGCCAGCAGTGAGGATCCCAGGGGGTTGCTAGCGGGAGAACGAGACGAGCAGTACTTC. This sequence joins TRBV6-1 and TRBJ2-7; TRBD2 agrees at 10 bases. Germline trimming cut 3 bases from V and 5 bases from J; bases unmatched to any gene: 22. CDR3 length: 20 amino acids. CDR1 is MNHNS, CDR2 SASEGT, per germline.